This T cell receptor (beta chain) was captured by sequencing in a study of vaccination effects on CD4 cells after COVID-19. Findings of the study overall: Marked clonal contraction was seen late after vaccination (in both infection- and vaccine-induced clones). Early post-infection timepoints were missing from the study, which also had few convalescent patients.

On this clone itself: Its antigen is unknown.

With the ViraFEST assay, the study expanded antigen-specific CD4+ T cells using viral peptide pools, then sequenced them. CD4+ T cell isolation took place after about 11 days of culture. Recipients of the vaccine had no prior SARS-CoV-2 infection and negative nucleocapsid antibodies. It was with roughly 11 IU/ml IL-2 and 9.5 to 10 ug/ml peptides that some 2 million PBMC per well were cultured. Half-medium replacement with IL-2 medium occurred on days 3 and 7. This CDR3 comprises 17 residues. V lost 2 bases, J lost 1 base, and 15 bases lay in between. The V gene's germline CDR1 is LNHDA and CDR2 SQIVND (reference sequence). Libraries were prepared by immunoSEQ multiplex PCR; TCRdb keeps only in-frame clonotypes and omits some of them. This sample has about 73,000 clones, with around 81% found just once.

The sequence derives from a human donor who received a COVID-19 vaccine. This chain uses TRBV19 with TRBJ1-5; tentative D call: TRBD1 (6 bases). The sample consisted of CD4+ T cells from PBMCs cultured with SARS-CoV-2 spike peptides, taken before COVID-19 vaccination. DNA for the CDR3: TGTGCCAGTAGTATAATCCCCAGGGGCGGCAGCAATCAGCCCCAGCATTTT. The encoded protein is CASSIIPRGGSNQPQHF.